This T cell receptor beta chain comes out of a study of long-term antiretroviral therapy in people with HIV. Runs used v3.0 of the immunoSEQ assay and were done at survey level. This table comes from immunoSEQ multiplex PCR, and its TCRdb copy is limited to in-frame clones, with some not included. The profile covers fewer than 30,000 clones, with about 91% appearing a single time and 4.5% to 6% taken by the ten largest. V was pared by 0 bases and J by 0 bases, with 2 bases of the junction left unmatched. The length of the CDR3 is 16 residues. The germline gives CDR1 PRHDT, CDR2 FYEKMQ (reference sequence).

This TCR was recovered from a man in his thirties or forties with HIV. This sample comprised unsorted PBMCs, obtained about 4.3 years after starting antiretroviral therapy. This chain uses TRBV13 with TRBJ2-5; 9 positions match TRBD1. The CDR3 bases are TGTGCCAGCAGCTTAGGACAGGGGGCGGACCAAGAGACCCAGTACTTC. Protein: CASSLGQGADQETQYF.